A single TCR beta chain is shown here with its context. Its antigen is unknown. One end of the junction does not line up with germline, which may come from a read error. The iRepertoire nested amplicon-rescue multiplex PCR amplified TCR alpha and beta CDR3s from RNA. Tissue mRNA or PBMC total RNA, about 95-450 ng, went into one-step reverse transcription and amplification. TCRdb called the multiplex PCR reads again in MiXCR, with one record for every CDR3 protein. The repertoire holds some 150,000 distinct CDR3 sequences, roughly two fifths seen once, with 20% to 25% in the top ten. This record comes from a study of glioma-infiltrating T cells. The germline CDR1 and CDR2 sequences are MNHNS and SASEGT. The CDR3 sequence is 17 residues long. Findings and caveats of the study: Tissue and blood shared very few CDR3 sequences. Above-expected tissue-blood divergence occurred in all gliomas, most in low-grade ones.

The sample was glioma tissue, nonneoplastic brain tissue, or PBMCs (not recorded which). V and J are TRBV6-1 and TRBJ2-3; 10 bases agree with TRBD2. The sequence was obtained from a human donor with low-grade glioma or glioblastoma, undergoing nonglioma brain surgery, or in good health (not recorded which). CDR3 nucleotide sequence: TGTGCCAGCAGTAACCCGCTGACTAGCGGGTACACAGATACACAGTATTTT. Encoded protein: CASSNPLTSGYTDTQYF.